The clone carrying this T cell receptor (beta chain) was seen many times. What it recognizes is unknown. The sample is drawn from a study of identical twins. Via MiXCR, TCRdb re-called the 5' RACE reads, giving one row per CDR3 protein. The sample lists 450,000 to 600,000 distinct CDR3 sequences; around 24% were seen once. Germline V lookup: CDR1 SQVTM, CDR2 ANQGSEA. V was clipped by 0 bases and J by 8 bases, with 13 bases between them. The CDR3 has 13 residues. The study, taken as a whole, reports: Whereas memory repertoires showed no such difference, abundant cord blood beta clonotypes carried fewer insertions.

The sample was also reused in another study, on yellow fever vaccine responses in identical twins.

The sequence was collected from a woman younger than 30 in good health. This sequence joins TRBV29-1 and TRBJ1-2, with D perhaps TRBD1 (6 bases). Sequencing was performed on CD4+ T cells sorted from blood. CDR3: CSVEDRQGRGYTF. CDR3 coding DNA: TGCAGCGTTGAAGATCGGCAGGGGCGGGGCTACACCTTC.